What follows are 9 T cell receptor beta chains derived from one specimen sequenced in a study of T cells in Graves' hyperthyroidism and ophthalmopathy. Authors of the study amplified TCR beta CDR3 regions from RNA transcripts. A first-round RT-PCR of the TCR CDR3 used the HTBI primer set. TCRdb reanalysed the multiplex PCR reads using MiXCR and keeps one entry per CDR3 protein. The sample lists roughly 290,000 distinct CDR3 sequences, around 13% seen once, with roughly 7.7% in the top ten. The sequenced sample consisted of blood. These receptors were taken from a woman aged 40-49 years with Graves' hyperthyroidism.

This clonotype was found many times. The V gene is TRBV7-3, the J gene TRBJ1-1; the D is unclear. Looked up from germline, CDR1 is SGHTA and CDR2 is FQGTGA. Trimming left V 3 bases short and J 2 bases short, with 7 bases between. The CDR3 has 13 residues. CDR3 in DNA: TGTGCCAGCAGCTTGTGGGGAAACACTGAAGCTTTCTTT. This translates into CASSLWGNTEAFF.

This clonotype occurred many times. The chain links TRBV12-5 to TRBJ2-1; 7 nucleotides align to TRBD1. From germline, CDR1 is LGHNT and CDR2 FRNRAP. The CDR3 length is 13 residues. After removal of 2 bases from V and 10 bases from J, the junction contained 5 bases not matched to a gene. The CDR3 protein is CASGLTRQGEQFF. For the CDR3, the DNA is TGTGCTAGTGGTTTGACCCGACAGGGCGAGCAGTTCTTC.

Ten or more counts support this clonotype. V and J are TRBV5-6 and TRBJ2-3, with 11 bases fitting TRBD1. V was clipped by 4 bases and J by 5 bases; unmatched bases: 6. CDR3 length: 15 residues. Germline V CDR1 and CDR2: SGHDT, YYEEEE. The CDR3 sequence is CASSLPGTGGDTQYF. CDR3 DNA: TGTGCCAGCAGCCTCCCAGGGACAGGGGGAGATACGCAGTATTTT.

This clonotype was seen repeatedly, ten times or more. The chain combines TRBV11-2 with TRBJ1-2; D is possibly TRBD1 (5 bases). The CDR3 totals 14 residues. Germline assignment: CDR1 SGHAT and CDR2 FQNNGV. V lost 5 bases to trimming and J lost 4 bases, with 14 bases between them. The CDR3 spells CASSPTTGVYGYTF. The CDR3, as DNA: TGTGCCAGCAGCCCCACCACAGGAGTCTATGGCTACACCTTC.

This clonotype has only a few counts. V usage is TRBV18 and J usage is TRBJ2-7; D might be TRBD2 (6 bases). CDR1 KGHSH and CDR2 LQKENI come from the germline V gene. This CDR3 has 12 amino acids. The germline V and J ends were trimmed by 3 bases and 9 bases, with 12 bases remaining between them. CDR3 sequence: CASSPEGPGQYF. CDR3 sequence (DNA): TGTGCCAGCTCACCGGAGGGGCCAGGGCAGTACTTC.

This clonotype came up a few times. The CDR3 reads CASSRESDRVYEQYF. The DNA of the CDR3 is TGTGCCAGCTCAAGAGAATCGGACAGGGTCTACGAGCAGTACTTC. The chain has TRBV18 and TRBJ2-7; 8 positions agree with TRBD1. This CDR3 region has 15 residues. V shed 5 bases and J 3 bases; nucleotides not matched to a gene: 9. The V gene's germline CDR1 is KGHSH and CDR2 LQKENI.

This clonotype has a count of ten or more. This chain connects TRBV19 to TRBJ1-4; TRBD1 is a possible D gene (6 bases). The CDR3 length is 14 residues. CDR1 and CDR2 from the germline V gene are LNHDA and SQIVND (reference sequence). V lost 5 bases and J 6 bases, leaving 13 bases between the germline ends. CDR3 DNA: TGTGCCAGTAGTCGCAACAGGGTGGATGAAAAACTGTTTTTT. This codes for CASSRNRVDEKLFF.

This clonotype was picked up many times. V and J are TRBV10-3 and TRBJ2-7; tentatively, D is TRBD1 or TRBD2 (5 bases each). The CDR3 runs 16 residues. Germline V gene data show CDR1 as ENHRY and CDR2 as SYGVKD. V dropped 5 bases and J dropped 3 bases, with 20 bases sitting between them. The CDR3 protein is CAISPRDRLGSYEQYF. The CDR3 coding sequence is TGTGCCATCAGTCCACGGGACCGACTTGGAAGCTACGAGCAGTACTTC.

This clonotype was seen repeatedly, ten times or more. This rearrangement joins TRBV19 to TRBJ1-2; D remains ambiguous. CDR1 and CDR2 from the germline V gene are LNHDA and SQIVND (reference sequence). The V and J ends lost 3 bases and 7 bases respectively, with 12 bases between them. The CDR3 contains 13 residues. CDR3 nucleotides: TGTGCCAGTAGTATTGGGGTTCTTGGTGGCTACACCTTC. It encodes CASSIGVLGGYTF.